This TCR beta chain was obtained from a study of response to subunit inactivated influenza vaccine. TCRdb independently ran MiXCR on the RT-PCR reads; one entry per CDR3 protein. Altogether 800,000 to 1,000,000 distinct CDR3 sequences are present, approximately 22% being singletons, with the ten largest covering 10% to 13%. Trimming pared 4 bases from V and 1 base from J, leaving 11 bases between. The V gene's germline CDR1 is SEHNR and CDR2 FQNEAQ (reference sequence). The CDR3 runs 14 residues. The origin of this receptor is a man in his fifties or sixties who received an inactivated influenza vaccine. The genes are TRBV7-9 and TRBJ2-7, with unresolved D. Sequencing used PBMCs from blood, obtained 4 to 6 days after vaccination. CDR3 region: CASSSLGLSYEQYF. The CDR3 DNA sequence: TGTGCCAGCAGCTCCTTGGGCCTTTCCTACGAGCAGTACTTC.